Shown below are 5 T cell receptor beta chains from a single sample sequenced in a study of cytomegalovirus exposure and HLA in healthy donors. PCR was performed using 60 Vbeta and 13 Jbeta primers. The table came from immunoSEQ multiplex PCR; TCRdb's copy has only in-frame clones and leaves some out. The table records 80,000 to 95,000 clones, more than 65% of them present only once. Sequenced input: PBMCs. Receptor source: a young woman in good health and CMV-seropositive.

The chain uses TRBV15 and TRBJ2-5; TRBD2 aligns across 12 bases. In germline, CDR1 is LNHNV, CDR2 YYDKDF (reference sequence). The CDR3 sequence is 20 residues long. After removal of 1 base from V and 7 bases from J, the junction contained 19 bases not matched to a gene. The CDR3 is CATSRGSTSGGRGFIGTQYF. The CDR3, as DNA: TGTGCCACCAGCAGAGGGAGCACTAGCGGGGGGAGAGGTTTCATCGGGACCCAGTACTTC.

In this sample, this clone turned up once. The chain employs TRBV11-2 and TRBJ2-7; 11 bases line up with TRBD2. The CDR3 is 14 residues long. V lost 5 bases to trimming and J lost 0 bases; unmatched junction nucleotides: 0. Germline assignment: CDR1 SGHAT and CDR2 FQNNGV. The CDR3 region is CASSLAGGSYEQYF. The DNA for the CDR3 is TGTGCCAGCAGCCTAGCGGGAGGCTCCTACGAGCAGTACTTC.

On this clone: The same CDR3 also results from other DNA sequences found in this sample. V gene TRBV7-2 combines with J gene TRBJ2-3; D is perhaps TRBD2 (6 bases). CDR3 length: 15 amino acids. V lost 1 base, J lost 3 bases, and 11 bases lay in between. Germline lookup yields CDR1 SGHTA and CDR2 FQGNSA. The CDR3 is CASSLGLAQTDTQYF. The CDR3 DNA reads as TGTGCCAGCAGCTTAGGGCTAGCGCAAACAGATACGCAGTATTTT.

The rearrangement uses TRBV14 and TRBJ1-3, with TRBD1 matching 10 bases. V shed 9 bases and J 0 bases; nucleotides not matched to a gene: 11. The CDR3 extends over 17 amino acids. The germline gives CDR1 SGHDN, CDR2 FVKESK. DNA for the CDR3: TGTGCCAGTGATGCCGGGACAGGGGCCTCCTCTGGAAACACCATATATTTT. Amino acids: CASDAGTGASSGNTIYF.

The genes are TRBV6-6 and TRBJ2-1; 7 bases are shared with TRBD1. The CDR3 has 14 residues. V gave up 5 bases and J gave up 2 bases; unmatched junction bases: 3. Per germline, CDR1 MNHNY and CDR2 SVGAGI (reference sequence). DNA of the CDR3: TGTGCCAGCAGTAGGGACAGAGCCTACAATGAGCAGTTCTTC. Protein: CASSRDRAYNEQFF.